This TCR beta chain is drawn from a study of shared clonotypes between healthy human individuals. At the level of the study: A couple of women and a few men aged 18 to 49 served as donors.

V lost 5 bases to trimming and J lost 7 bases, with 19 bases between them. This CDR3 contains 14 residues. The germline V gene encodes CDR1 SGHRS and CDR2 YFSETQ. Original handling: ImmunoSEQ supplied junction-only sequences lacking quality scores, so filtering was different. Measured with immunoSEQ multiplex PCR; TCRdb has only the in-frame clones, and not every one. V and J calls and clone size are as listed in that table; D and trimming were resolved from the DNA. The sample carries 550,000 to 600,000 clones, 70% to 80% recorded once. There were no recent acute infections or vaccinations among the donors, who were healthy HIV-negative adults.

The receptor's source is a woman between 40 and 55 years old in good health. Some clones in this sample may be carry-over from other donors' samples. This sequence joins TRBV5-1 and TRBJ2-7; D is possibly TRBD1 (5 bases). Sequencing was carried out using PBMCs. In DNA form, the CDR3 reads TGCGCCAGCAGACCGGAGACAGTCCTGGGGGAGCAGTACTTC. Translated: CASRPETVLGEQYF.